Shown below are 30 T cell receptor beta chains from a single sample sequenced in a study of blood T cell repertoires in COVID-19. This table comes from immunoSEQ multiplex PCR, and its TCRdb copy is limited to in-frame clones, with some not included. Of approximately 130,000 clones in the sample, over 70% were seen once. The sequenced material came from peripheral blood. All receptors derive from a man between 50 and 59 years old with active COVID-19.

The V and J genes are TRBV6-5 and TRBJ2-7, with D unresolved. Between the trimmed V and J ends, which lost 2 bases and 3 bases, there was a span of 14 bases. Germline CDR1 reads MNHEY; CDR2 reads SVGAGI. There are 15 residues in the CDR3. The CDR3: CASSYERGDVYEQYF. The CDR3 DNA follows: TGTGCCAGCAGTTACGAACGTGGAGATGTCTACGAGCAGTACTTC.

V gene TRBV5-1 combines with J gene TRBJ2-3; 7 nucleotides line up with TRBD2. Germline CDR1 and CDR2: SGHRS and YFSETQ. The CDR3 loop spans 16 amino acids. Unmatched junction bases numbered 10, after V lost 2 bases and J lost 4 bases. For the CDR3, the DNA is TGCGCCAGCAGCTTCATAGGAGCGGGGAGTTCAGATACGCAGTATTTT. Protein product: CASSFIGAGSSDTQYF.

The chain couples TRBV5-1 to TRBJ2-2, with 12 bases matching TRBD2. J lost 3 bases, V lost 4 bases, and 4 bases had no gene match. The length of the CDR3 is 16 residues. Per germline, CDR1 SGHRS and CDR2 YFSETQ. CDR3 nucleotide sequence: TGCGCCAGCAGCCCTCGACTAGCGGGGGACACCGGGGAGCTGTTTTTT. Translation gives CASSPRLAGDTGELFF.

The chain links TRBV5-1 to TRBJ2-5, with 9 bases matching TRBD1. The trim removed 6 bases at V and 5 bases at J, leaving 5 bases unmatched. Germline assignment: CDR1 SGHRS and CDR2 YFSETQ. The CDR3 is made up of 13 amino acids. The CDR3 loop reads CASNTGGRETQYF. The CDR3 DNA reads TGCGCCAGCAATACAGGGGGCAGGGAGACCCAGTACTTC.

The chain employs TRBV7-9 and TRBJ2-2, with 7 positions matching TRBD1. The ends lost 4 bases at V and 1 base at J; junction bases unmatched: 0. The CDR3 runs to 14 residues. CDR1 and CDR2 (germline): SEHNR, FQNEAQ (reference sequence). The CDR3 protein is CASSWDRNTGELFF. The CDR3 DNA reads as TGTGCCAGCAGCTGGGACAGGAACACCGGGGAGCTGTTTTTT.

V usage is TRBV3-1 (or the pseudogene TRBV3-2) and J usage is TRBJ2-3; 10 nucleotides match TRBD2. There are 16 residues in the CDR3. Trimming removed 2 bases from V and 4 bases from J; junction bases left unmatched: 6. Germline-derived CDR1 and CDR2 are LGHDT and YNNKEL (reference sequence). CDR3 loop: CASSQLAGANSDTQYF. CDR3 DNA: TGTGCCAGCAGCCAACTAGCGGGGGCAAATTCAGATACGCAGTATTTT.

This clone was detected once. The chain employs TRBV4-1 and TRBJ2-3; TRBD2 matches at 12 bases. V shed 3 bases and J 6 bases; nucleotides not matched to a gene: 10. CDR3 length: 17 amino acids. Germline values: CDR1 MGHRA, CDR2 YSYEKL. This CDR3 is CASSQANLAGGPDTQYF. The CDR3, as DNA: TGCGCCAGCAGCCAGGCCAATCTAGCGGGGGGGCCGGATACGCAGTATTTT.

J is TRBJ1-5 and V is TRBV12-5, with 10 bases lining up with TRBD1. Germline CDR1 is LGHNT and CDR2 is FRNRAP. The V gene end was trimmed by 5 bases and the J gene end by 3 bases; junction bases not matched to a gene: 7. This CDR3 contains 16 residues. This chain's CDR3 is CASGQRTGGYNQPQHF. In DNA, the CDR3 is TGTGCTAGTGGTCAACGGACAGGGGGATACAATCAGCCCCAGCATTTT.

The chain is built from TRBV7-3 and TRBJ1-1, with D perhaps matching TRBD1 (6 bases). The CDR3 extends over 14 amino acids. Trimming shortened V by 6 bases and J by 6 bases, and 17 bases separated the two germline ends. Germline V gene data show CDR1 as SGHTA and CDR2 as FQGTGA. CDR3 DNA sequence: TGTGCCAGCAGTCCTCGCTTGGGGGCGGCTGAAGCTTTCTTT. It encodes CASSPRLGAAEAFF.

The chain links TRBV7-7 to TRBJ2-5, with a possible D match to TRBD2 (7 bases). Germline values: CDR1 SSHAT, CDR2 FNYEAQ (reference sequence). V lost 2 bases, J lost 1 base, and 20 bases lay in between. The CDR3 loop spans 18 amino acids. This CDR3 is CASSLFFGGGLTQETQYF. The CDR3 DNA reads as TGTGCCAGCAGCTTATTTTTCGGCGGGGGCCTAACCCAAGAGACCCAGTACTTC.

V and J are TRBV5-6 and TRBJ1-3; no clear D gene. The CDR3 extends over 15 amino acids. The V gene lost 3 bases and the J gene lost 0 bases, with 10 bases spanning the gap. Germline V gene sequence: CDR1 SGHDT, CDR2 YYEEEE. The CDR3 coding sequence is TGTGCCAGCAGCTACAATCCTAGCTCTGGAAACACCATATATTTT. Its protein product is CASSYNPSSGNTIYF.

This clone was detected once. The chain is built from TRBV29-1 and TRBJ1-1; the D gene is possibly TRBD1 (5 bases). Germline loops: CDR1 SQVTM, CDR2 ANQGSEA. The V and J ends lost 5 bases and 3 bases respectively, with 16 bases between them. The CDR3 runs to 14 residues. The CDR3 here is CSVPGGWFDTEAFF. The CDR3 DNA sequence: TGCAGCGTTCCTGGGGGGTGGTTTGACACTGAAGCTTTCTTT.

The chain uses TRBV11-2 and TRBJ1-2; tentatively, D is TRBD1 (6 bases). The V and J ends lost 2 bases and 3 bases respectively, with 10 bases between them. The germline V gene encodes CDR1 SGHAT and CDR2 FQNNGV. The CDR3 length is 14 residues. CDR3 sequence reads: CASSLFRTDYGYTF. In DNA, the CDR3 is TGTGCCAGCAGCTTATTTAGGACAGACTATGGCTACACCTTC.

The genes are TRBV19 and TRBJ2-6, with D possibly TRBD1 on 6 matching bases. Germline V lookup: CDR1 LNHDA, CDR2 SQIVND (reference sequence). The germline V and J ends were trimmed by 4 bases and 0 bases, with 16 bases remaining between them. The CDR3 consists of 18 residues. CDR3 DNA: TGTGCCAGTAGTAGAGGAAGACAGGCAAGCTCTGGGGCCAACGTCCTGACTTTC. This sequence encodes CASSRGRQASSGANVLTF.

This clone came up once. The genes are TRBV30 and TRBJ1-2; 9 bases map to TRBD1. CDR1 and CDR2 (germline): GTSNPN, SVGIG (reference sequence). V trimming: 1 base; J trimming: 6 bases; junction bases outside the gene matches: 9. This CDR3 contains 15 residues. The CDR3 DNA is TGTGCCTGGAGTGGGCTCAGGACAGGGGACGATGGCTACACCTTC. This encodes CAWSGLRTGDDGYTF. Looking up the rest from reference TRBV30 and TRBJ1-2 gives the full variable domain: SQTIHQWPATLVQPVGSPLSLECTVEGTSNPNLYWYRQAAGRGLQLLFYSVGIGQISSEVPQNLSASRPQDRQFILSSKKLLLSDSGFYLCAWSGLRTGDDGYTFGSGTRLTVV.

The rearrangement joins TRBV29-1 to TRBJ1-5, with D tentatively TRBD1 (6 bases). The V end lost 7 bases, the J end lost 2 bases, and 18 bases lay between the germline ends. The CDR3 runs 15 residues. Germline V lookup: CDR1 SQVTM, CDR2 ANQGSEA. CDR3 nucleotide sequence: TGCAGCGCTCGCATAGGGGGAGAGGGCAATCAGCCCCAGCATTTT. Its translation is CSARIGGEGNQPQHF.

This clone showed up just once. This rearrangement joins TRBV7-9 to TRBJ2-1; a possible D gene is TRBD2 (5 bases). Trimming pared 8 bases from V and 6 bases from J, leaving 14 bases between. The CDR3 has 13 residues. Germline V gene data show CDR1 as SEHNR and CDR2 as FQNEAQ (reference sequence). CDR3 sequence: CASASSEGNEQFF. For the CDR3, the DNA is TGTGCCAGCGCGAGTAGCGAAGGCAATGAGCAGTTCTTC.

The chain links TRBV11-2 to TRBJ2-1, with a possible D match to TRBD1 (6 bases). The CDR3 totals 15 residues. Trimming cost V 5 bases and J 4 bases, with 15 bases left between them. CDR1 and CDR2 (germline): SGHAT, FQNNGV. In nucleotides, the CDR3 is TGTGCCAGCAGCCCCTATGGGACACTTTACAATGAGCAGTTCTTC. Encoded protein: CASSPYGTLYNEQFF.

The V and J genes are TRBV19 and TRBJ2-7; 9 positions match TRBD1. Germline V gene sequence: CDR1 LNHDA, CDR2 SQIVND (reference sequence). V was clipped by 5 bases and J by 4 bases; unmatched bases: 3. This CDR3 comprises 13 residues. The CDR3 DNA sequence: TGTGCCAGTAGTCCTGGGACAGGGTACGAGCAGTACTTC. Translated, it gives CASSPGTGYEQYF.

Turning to this clone: The sample has other DNA sequences that encode this CDR3 too. The rearrangement joins TRBV20-1 to TRBJ1-2; TRBD1 might be the D (5 bases). Trimming removed 6 bases from V and 4 bases from J, with 6 bases in between. CDR3 length equals 10 residues. CDR1 is DFQATT and CDR2 is SNEGSKA in the germline V gene (reference sequence). DNA for the CDR3: TGCAGTGCCGACAGCTATGGCTACACCTTC. This encodes CSADSYGYTF.

The chain couples TRBV5-6 to TRBJ2-5, with D maybe TRBD1 (6 bases). V was shortened by 0 bases and J by 5 bases, with 17 bases between the two germline ends. From germline, CDR1 is SGHDT and CDR2 YYEEEE. The CDR3 runs to 16 residues. For the CDR3, the DNA is TGTGCCAGCAGCTTGGAGGAGTGGCAGGGGTATGAGACCCAGTACTTC. Amino acids: CASSLEEWQGYETQYF.

This chain joins TRBV11-1 and TRBJ2-7; perhaps TRBD1 as D (6 bases). Germline V gene data show CDR1 as SGHAT and CDR2 as FQDESV (reference sequence). V lost 5 bases and J lost 3, with 14 bases in between. The length of the CDR3 is 14 residues. CDR3 sequence reads: CASSPPGQSYEQYF. The DNA of the CDR3 is TGTGCCAGCAGCCCTCCCGGACAGAGCTACGAGCAGTACTTC.

This chain uses TRBV5-1 with TRBJ1-1, with D hard to call. The CDR3 runs to 14 residues. V lost 7 bases and J lost 7, with 20 bases in between. Germline lookup yields CDR1 SGHRS and CDR2 YFSETQ. The CDR3 protein is CASRSSGVNVEAFF. CDR3 in DNA: TGCGCCAGCCGATCGTCGGGAGTCAACGTTGAAGCTTTCTTT.

The chain is built from TRBV28 and TRBJ2-7, with D possibly being TRBD2 (5 bases). Between the trimmed V and J ends, which lost 3 bases and 6 bases, there was a span of 9 bases. This CDR3 spans 12 amino acids. Germline V gives CDR1 MDHEN, CDR2 SYDVKM. CDR3 in DNA: TGTGCCAGCAGTTTGATCGCGGGCGAGCAGTACTTC. This sequence encodes CASSLIAGEQYF.

The chain has TRBV12-5 and TRBJ1-6; 8 bases match TRBD1. The J segment lost 8 bases and the V segment lost 5 bases, leaving 5 bases of the junction unmatched. The CDR3 extends over 14 amino acids. The germline V gene encodes CDR1 LGHNT and CDR2 FRNRAP. The CDR3 is CASGPGTGYSPLHF. The CDR3, as DNA: TGTGCTAGTGGTCCCGGGACAGGATATTCACCCCTCCACTTT.

This clone was recorded a few times. The rearrangement uses TRBV19 and TRBJ1-3; D call uncertain. The V gene's germline CDR1 is LNHDA and CDR2 SQIVND (reference sequence). CDR3 size: 13 residues. V gave up 10 bases and J gave up 0 bases, with 10 bases separating them. The CDR3 coding sequence is TGTGCCACCCCAGCGAGCTCTGGAAACACCATATATTTT. This gives the protein CATPASSGNTIYF.

In this sample, this clone turned up a few times. The chain joins TRBV19 to TRBJ2-2; D gene uncertain. Germline assignment: CDR1 LNHDA and CDR2 SQIVND (reference sequence). Trimming removed 5 bases from V and 0 bases from J, with 10 bases in between. The CDR3 contains 15 residues. The CDR3 loop is CASSRTVANTGELFF. CDR3 nucleotides: TGTGCCAGTAGTCGAACAGTCGCGAACACCGGGGAGCTGTTTTTT.

The gene calls are TRBV15 and TRBJ2-5, with no clear D. V shed 0 bases and J shed 1 base, with 9 bases lying between them. The germline V gene has CDR1 LNHNV and CDR2 YYDKDF (reference sequence). This CDR3 comprises 15 residues. The CDR3 loop is CATSRDTRSQETQYF. Here the CDR3 DNA reads TGTGCCACCAGCAGAGATACGCGGAGCCAAGAGACCCAGTACTTC.

The rearrangement links TRBV6-5 to TRBJ2-1; possible D gene TRBD1, 6 bases. The CDR3 sequence is 14 residues long. Trimming shortened V by 8 bases and J by 1 base, and 12 bases separated the two germline ends. Germline loops: CDR1 MNHEY, CDR2 SVGAGI. The CDR3 loop reads CASLRGISYNEQFF. DNA for the CDR3: TGTGCCAGCCTTAGGGGGATATCCTACAATGAGCAGTTCTTC.

The chain links TRBV5-6 to TRBJ2-7; a possible D gene is TRBD1 (5 bases). This CDR3 contains 16 residues. From germline, CDR1 is SGHDT and CDR2 YYEEEE. V was clipped by 1 base and J by 1 base, with 15 bases between them. The CDR3 region has the DNA TGTGCCAGCAGCTTGTTGGGCAGGGCCCTATCCTACGAGCAGTACTTC. It is translated as CASSLLGRALSYEQYF.